A selection of T cell receptor beta chains follows, all from one sample in a study of naive and memory T cell subsets. TCRdb used MiXCR to reprocess the UMI-ligation and nested PCR reads, holding one entry per CDR3 protein. The repertoire holds around 160,000 distinct CDR3 sequences, with over 20% as singletons. The sequenced material came from naive CD4+ T cells from blood. These receptors all come from a human donor in good health. Each CDR3 is given with its conserved first and last residue. A D gene is named only where the DNA matches it firmly. Only some rows state a clone size, as once, few, many or a class for expanded clones.

v_gene	j_gene	abundance	d_gene	CDR3aa	CDR3nt
TRBV4-1	TRBJ2-2	few	TRBD1	CASSLRQGFPNTGELFF	TGCGCCAGCAGCCTCAGACAGGGATTCCCGAACACCGGGGAGCTGTTTTTT
TRBV27	TRBJ1-4	NA	TRBD1	CASSSLLQGWGEKLFF	TGTGCCAGCAGTTCCCTTCTACAGGGGTGGGGTGAAAAACTGTTTTTT
TRBV6-5	TRBJ2-1	many	NA	CASSYSSAFVTEQFF	TGTGCCAGCAGTTACTCATCGGCTTTTGTAACTGAGCAGTTCTTC
TRBV18	TRBJ2-5	few	TRBD1	CASSPPGQRETQYF	TGTGCCAGCTCACCACCGGGACAGAGAGAGACCCAGTACTTC
TRBV6-5	TRBJ1-5	NA	TRBD1	CASSSTRGDQPQHF	TGTGCCAGCAGTTCCACCAGGGGGGATCAGCCCCAGCATTTT
TRBV12-3/TRBV12-4	TRBJ2-6	many	NA	CASRTDYHRISGANVLTF	TGTGCCAGCAGAACGGACTATCACCGAATCTCTGGGGCCAACGTCCTGACTTTC
TRBV29-1	TRBJ2-3	NA	NA	CSVPGKTSTDTQYF	TGCAGCGTTCCGGGCAAAACTAGCACAGATACGCAGTATTTT
TRBV5-4	TRBJ1-1	many	TRBD1	CASTQGLNTEAFF	TGTGCCAGTACACAGGGGTTGAACACTGAAGCTTTCTTT
TRBV5-6	TRBJ2-1	few	TRBD2	CASSRRTSGQNNEQFF	TGTGCCAGCAGCCGTCGGACTAGTGGGCAGAACAATGAGCAGTTCTTC
TRBV20-1	TRBJ2-3	NA	NA	CSACTGGTDTQYF	TGCAGTGCTTGTACCGGGGGCACAGATACGCAGTATTTT
TRBV7-9	TRBJ1-6	few	TRBD1	CASSATGVSPLHF	TGTGCCAGCAGCGCCACAGGGGTTTCACCCCTCCACTTT
TRBV9	TRBJ1-1	NA	NA	CASSLTVVGNTEAFF	TGTGCCAGCAGCCTCACTGTAGTGGGGAACACTGAAGCTTTCTTT
TRBV7-8	TRBJ1-5	few	TRBD1	CASSGDRGGNQPQHF	TGTGCCAGCAGCGGGGACAGGGGAGGCAATCAGCCCCAGCATTTT
TRBV10-3	TRBJ1-5	few	NA	CATKGVGQPQHF	TGTGCCACCAAAGGGGTCGGGCAGCCCCAGCATTTT
TRBV6-5	TRBJ2-7	many	NA	CASLSASAGQSYEQYF	TGTGCCAGCCTGAGTGCTTCGGCGGGACAATCCTACGAGCAGTACTTC
TRBV20-1	TRBJ2-5	NA	TRBD1	CSARIRQGWYQETQYF	TGCAGTGCTAGAATCCGACAGGGATGGTACCAAGAGACCCAGTACTTC
TRBV29-1	TRBJ2-2	NA	NA	CSVPGRPGTGELFF	TGCAGCGTTCCGGGACGGCCGGGCACCGGGGAGCTGTTTTTT
TRBV7-9	TRBJ2-2	few	NA	CASSPRNTGELFF	TGTGCCAGCAGCCCCCGGAACACCGGGGAGCTGTTTTTT
TRBV12-3/TRBV12-4	TRBJ2-7	few	TRBD1	CASSVRTGAYEQYF	TGTGCCAGCAGTGTTCGGACAGGAGCCTACGAGCAGTACTTC
TRBV12-3/TRBV12-4	TRBJ2-7	NA	TRBD1	CASSLAGTGPYEQYF	TGTGCCAGCAGTTTAGCGGGGACAGGGCCCTACGAGCAGTACTTC
TRBV29-1	TRBJ2-6	few	TRBD1	CSVAGTAMLGGANVLTF	TGCAGCGTTGCCGGGACAGCAATGCTGGGAGGGGCCAACGTCCTGACTTTC
TRBV19	TRBJ2-5	once	TRBD2	CASSILAGHQETQYF	TGTGCCAGTAGTATCCTAGCGGGGCATCAAGAGACCCAGTACTTC
TRBV7-9	TRBJ1-1	NA	NA	CASSSSGGTEAFF	TGTGCCAGCAGCTCATCGGGGGGGACTGAAGCTTTCTTT
TRBV20-1	TRBJ2-7	NA	TRBD1	CSAFDRAVSIDEQYF	TGCAGTGCCTTCGACAGGGCGGTCTCGATAGACGAGCAGTACTTC
TRBV7-1	TRBJ2-7	NA	TRBD2	CASSSLAGVGEQYF	TGTGCCAGCAGCTCACTAGCGGGAGTAGGTGAGCAGTACTTC
TRBV7-2	TRBJ2-3	NA	NA	CASSSAGQLSTDTQYF	TGTGCCAGCAGCTCTGCGGGACAGCTGAGCACAGATACGCAGTATTTT
TRBV5-6	TRBJ2-1	many	NA	CASSFRVVGDYNEQFF	TGTGCCAGCAGCTTTAGGGTCGTGGGGGACTACAATGAGCAGTTCTTC
TRBV6-5	TRBJ2-2	few	NA	CASRLLNTGELFF	TGTGCCAGCAGGCTCCTAAACACCGGGGAGCTGTTTTTT
TRBV28	TRBJ2-4	NA	TRBD1	CASSFHSLGTDSAKNIQYF	TGTGCCAGCAGTTTTCACTCCCTTGGGACAGACTCAGCCAAAAACATTCAGTACTTC
TRBV20-1	TRBJ1-1	few	NA	CSASLGGNTEAFF	TGCAGTGCTAGTTTAGGGGGGAACACTGAAGCTTTCTTT
TRBV28	TRBJ1-5	few	TRBD1	CASSSPDRYGQPQHF	TGTGCCAGCAGTTCCCCGGACAGGTACGGTCAGCCCCAGCATTTT
TRBV20-1	TRBJ2-5	once	NA	CSARGGLKGMIGETQYF	TGCAGTGCTAGAGGCGGTTTGAAGGGGATGATCGGCGAGACCCAGTACTTC
TRBV5-1	TRBJ2-3	NA	NA	CASSLDVSSRTDTQYF	TGCGCCAGCAGCTTGGATGTCAGTTCCCGCACAGATACGCAGTATTTT
TRBV10-3	TRBJ2-3	many	TRBD2	CAISERGLGSPDTQYF	TGTGCCATCAGTGAGAGGGGACTAGGTTCGCCAGATACGCAGTATTTT
TRBV7-8	TRBJ1-3	NA	NA	CASSLEGATGGISVNTIYF	TGTGCCAGCAGCTTAGAGGGCGCCACGGGGGGCATCTCTGTAAACACCATATATTTT
TRBV11-2	TRBJ2-2	NA	NA	CASSLGGVTGELFF	TGTGCCAGCAGCTTAGGGGGAGTAACCGGGGAGCTGTTTTTT
TRBV28	TRBJ2-5	NA	TRBD2	CASSLPGGGKETQYF	TGTGCCAGCAGTCTCCCGGGAGGCGGTAAAGAGACCCAGTACTTC
TRBV29-1	TRBJ2-5	many	TRBD1	CSVDRQGETQYF	TGCAGCGTTGACAGACAGGGGGAGACCCAGTACTTC
TRBV20-1	TRBJ2-7	NA	NA	CSARKGQQSSYEQYF	TGCAGTGCTAGAAAAGGACAACAGAGCTCCTACGAGCAGTACTTC
TRBV6-6	TRBJ2-2	NA	NA	CASSRLILNAGELFF	TGTGCCAGCAGTCGCCTCATCTTAAACGCCGGGGAGCTGTTTTTT
TRBV12-3/TRBV12-4	TRBJ2-7	many	NA	CASSSRESSYEQYF	TGTGCCAGCAGCTCTAGAGAAAGCTCCTACGAGCAGTACTTC
TRBV7-7	TRBJ2-7	NA	TRBD2	CASSFQRDYEQYF	TGTGCCAGCAGCTTTCAGCGGGACTACGAGCAGTACTTC
TRBV28	TRBJ1-3	NA	TRBD1	CASSWDSRTTGNTIYF	TGTGCCAGCAGTTGGGACAGCAGGACTACTGGAAACACCATATATTTT
TRBV25-1	TRBJ2-7	NA	NA	CASSLDYDRPFSYEQYF	TGTGCCAGCAGCCTAGATTACGACAGGCCCTTCTCCTACGAGCAGTACTTC
TRBV5-4	TRBJ1-1	NA	NA	CASSRRAGMNTEAFF	TGTGCCAGCAGCCGAAGGGCGGGTATGAACACTGAAGCTTTCTTT
TRBV3-1	TRBJ2-1	few	TRBD2	CASSQDPRLAGDINEQFF	TGTGCCAGCAGCCAAGATCCTAGACTAGCGGGAGATATAAATGAGCAGTTCTTC